The entry that follows covers one TCR beta chain sequence. This clone was seen only once. No antigen is known for it. Base qualities are not provided; no much larger clone lies one nucleotide away. This entry comes from a study of cytomegalovirus exposure and HLA in healthy donors (dated 2017 in TCRdb). A note on the overall study: In an earlier analysis of 550 to 750 of the donors, 276 Gb of sequence data and 117 million unique TCR beta sequences from 180 million or so T cells were reported. An earlier analysis of 500 to 750 of the donors applied high-throughput TCR beta sequencing to assess whether each TCR beta V gene segment acted as functional or pseudogenic. All discovery cohort repertoires had been generated using a single sequencing platform. Among the approximately 400 genotyped donors, approximately 76% belonged to the genetic ancestry cluster associated with self-reported Caucasian donors. The study combined high-throughput TCR immunosequencing, statistical association of individual TCRs with disease status, and machine learning to predict cytomegalovirus infection status. A handful of DR-DQ haplotypes were handled as single units for association and clustering because linkage in the cohort was strong. Typing coverage differed by locus: A, B, C, DRB1 and DQB1 were typed in about 620-630 donors, DQA1 in roughly 500, DPA1 in around 600, and DPB1 in around 440. In a later genetic analysis, genome-wide SNP genotypes for 398 of the 666 donors were used, and that subset was treated as a discovery cohort. The study profiled the T cell repertoires of 500 to 800 subjects by immunosequencing and related them to cytomegalovirus serostatus. Around 320 gigabases of sequencing data and approximately 85 million unique TCR sequences were included in an early release covering roughly 600 HLA-typed donors. Rather than drawing on any new phenotypic data, the later analysis identified candidate immune exposures from TCR beta sequences and the way those sequences occurred across donors. To study patterns of TCR occurrence, a later analysis re-analyzed previously published TCR beta repertoires from around 670 donors and added high-resolution HLA genotyping. Among several hundred genotyped donors of the cohort, an average of around 220,000 unique TCR beta nucleotide sequences was sequenced per donor, of which about 19% were non-productive. Donor age, sex, ethnicity and CMV serostatus were compiled alongside the repertoire data. Along with the roughly 610-subject first cohort, a separate validation cohort of some 130 different subjects was used. The study aimed to test whether signatures of past pathogen exposure could be identified by cataloging public T cell receptors. Class I and class II HLA loci were covered by the typing at four-digit resolution.

Library generation was performed with the immunoSEQ multiplex PCR assay. For the multiplex PCR, a mixture combining 60 forward primers for TCR Vbeta segments and 13 reverse primers for TCR Jbeta segments was used. The CDR3 region of rearranged TCR beta genes was amplified from genomic DNA by a multiplex PCR assay. Amplified TCR beta libraries were sequenced as 87-base-pair reads on the Illumina HiSeq System. In the paper's pipeline: Across the roughly 700 repertoires, a later analysis counted roughly 84 million unique TCR beta chains, around 10 million of which were shared by at least two donors. To remove PCR and sequencing errors, raw reads were error-corrected and collapsed into unique sequences using a nearest-neighbor algorithm that merged closely related sequences. CDR3 sequences were aligned to IMGT reference sequences to assign V, D and J gene segments. Each retained sequence needed at least a six-nucleotide match to both a V gene segment and a J gene segment. Rearrangements were classified as productive when the CDR3 lacked stop codons and remained in frame with V and J, and all other rearrangements were classified as non-productive. Following IMGT convention, CDR3 was defined as the stretch from the second conserved V-encoded cysteine up to the conserved J-encoded phenylalanine. The earlier analysis of approximately 500 of the donors excluded sequences that lacked an unambiguous match to a single V gene segment. In an earlier analysis of roughly 500 of the donors, V segments were called functional above 56.7% productive rearrangements and were called segregating when the between-donor standard deviation exceeded 5%. A statistical classification framework was developed to diagnose cytomegalovirus status using the catalog of TCR beta chain sequences. In a later analysis, TCR nucleotide sequences were compared against IMGT/GENE-DB human TR gene sequences so that V and J genes could be assigned. Using the TCRdist pipeline, a later analysis assigned CDR3 sequences along with most-parsimonious VDJ recombination scenarios. In a later analysis, each TCR beta chain was defined by its CDR3 amino acid sequence together with its V-gene family, and reads without a unique V-gene family were excluded. To address suspected cross-contamination and a sequencing artifact, a later analysis removed roughly 640 highly shared, low-generation-probability nucleotide sequences. In a later analysis, a clonal expansion index for each public chain was calculated from normalized within-repertoire ranks of inferred template counts. Generation probabilities in a later analysis came from a VDJ recombination model fitted to out-of-frame rearrangements, and those results were checked against IGoR. In a later analysis, TCR-TCR, TCR-HLA and TCR-CMV co-occurrence was scored with hypergeometric tests, and a repertoire-size bias correction was applied to TCR pairs. False discovery rates were estimated in a later analysis by permuting HLA or CMV assignments 20 times. A later analysis grouped co-occurring TCRs with DBSCAN, adding TCRdist sequence similarity when clustering within HLA-allele-positive subsets. For co-occurrence clustering, repertoires with fewer than 30,000 or more than 120,000 public chains were excluded, along with a handful of repertoires with anomalous nucleotide sharing. TCRdb re-hosts the immuneACCESS table, in-frame sequences only. Its copies lack some clones; in the studies checked, an unresolved V gene accounts for under half of them, and the cause for the rest is not known. The V and J calls and clone size are taken from that table; D and trimming were inferred from the DNA. For this sample the table gives about 96,000 clones, of which 65% to 85% were detected only once. The ten largest clones represent approximately 3% of the sample.

Beyond this particular receptor, the publication reports: Linkage disequilibrium might explain the correlated functional status among segregating V segments, but an unknown experimental factor could not be excluded. In a later genetic analysis, a missense DCLRE1C variant was associated with V-gene and J-gene trimming of TCR beta chains, and the association was replicated in an independent cohort. Three of the identified cytomegalovirus-associated TCR beta chains were confirmed in vitro to be specific for cytomegalovirus antigens. The presence/absence analyses assumed that sequencing depth was roughly uniform across donors, and that assumption may not be true. A further reported finding was that TCR beta sequences accurately predicted the HLA-A and HLA-B alleles for most subjects in the first cohort. This cohort had only TCR beta chains sequenced, and the lack of alpha or paired-chain data limited which features could be detected. An earlier analysis of around 540 of the donors showed that most TCR beta V segments appeared in productive rearrangements either about 87% or about 30% of the time, which broadly matched IMGT annotations. Cytomegalovirus status was reported to be diagnosed by the classifier with high specificity and sensitivity in both the original and validation cohorts. According to the authors, the approach could potentially be generalized to other disease states and immunological phenotypes. A cluster of highly shared sequence variants was judged likely to represent a technical artifact of the sequencing pipeline. When HLA alleles, especially DR and DQ, strongly co-occurred, TCR associations were difficult to assign to individual alleles. In a later analysis, HLA-associated TCR beta chains were found to be more clonally expanded and to have lower generation probabilities than equally common non-associated chains. Immune exposure information for the cohort was limited to CMV serostatus. Over 15 rarely observed V segments, including chromosome 9 orphons, were excluded from the earlier analysis of a few hundred of the donors because counts were too low. Some IMGT-functional V segments, including TRBV6-2 and TRBV6-3, could not be told apart with the 87-base-pair reads, so those segments were excluded. In a later analysis, TCR association rates were found to vary across HLA loci, with the most associated TCRs seen for DRB1 alleles and the fewest for HLA-C alleles. Because some donors lacked HLA typing at each locus, the association tests relied only on the typed subset. The study listed 150 to 200 TCR beta chains as associated with cytomegalovirus. Compared with the roughly 600-donor mean, donors in an Asian-associated ancestry cluster had fewer N-insertions in productive TCRs, according to a later genetic analysis. At a false discovery rate of 0.05, a later analysis linked under 20,000 TCR beta sequences to specific HLA alleles. While some public TCRs were present in many individuals, most TCR sequences turned up only very rarely across donors. A later analysis reported that several top co-occurrence clusters appeared linked to parvovirus B19, influenza, CMV and Epstein-Barr virus. According to a later analysis, most CMV-associated TCR beta chains appeared to be HLA-restricted, and the HLA associations seemed to be driven largely by CMV exposure.

The trim is 3 bases for V and 11 bases for J, with a gap of 13 bases between the germline ends. CDR1 and CDR2, per the germline V gene, are MDHEN and SYDVKM. The CDR3, from cysteine to phenylalanine, totals 12 residues. Kept here is only the CDR3 DNA, which spans 36 bases and is read in frame from base 1. The cohort was made up of around 720 healthy bone marrow donors. At the time of sampling, every cohort member was nominally healthy, though immune exposures that went unrecorded were likely present. The donor tested CMV seronegative and was one of the 352 seronegative cohort members. Each donor provided a peripheral blood sample, and peripheral blood mononuclear cells were used for TCR beta sequencing. Genomic DNA extraction from the blood cell samples was performed with the Qiagen DNeasy Blood Extraction Kit.

This TCR derives from a man in his thirties or forties in good health and CMV-seronegative. The chain links TRBV28 with TRBJ1-1, with TRBD1 perhaps the D gene, on 6 matching bases. Sequenced sample: PBMCs. The CDR3 reads CASSFETGSAFF. The nucleotide sequence reads TGTGCCAGCAGTTTCGAAACAGGGTCGGCTTTCTTT.